The 10 T cell receptor beta chains given below trace back to one sample, sequenced in a study of blood T cell repertoires in COVID-19. This table comes from immunoSEQ multiplex PCR, and its TCRdb copy is limited to in-frame clones, with some not included. This table has some 240,000 clones, around 83% appearing once. What was sequenced was PBMCs or T cells enriched from blood (not recorded which). The receptors originated from a woman aged 50 to 60 who had been exposed to COVID-19.

This clone was recorded only once. The chain links TRBV10-3 to TRBJ2-1; D gene unclear. CDR1 ENHRY and CDR2 SYGVKD come from the germline V gene. V was pared by 3 bases and J by 5 bases, with 5 bases between. CDR3 length equals 12 residues. CDR3 amino acids: CAISEIDNEQFF. The CDR3 DNA is TGTGCCATCAGTGAAATAGACAATGAGCAGTTCTTC.

With respect to this clone: Within the sample, other DNA sequences also encode this same CDR3. The V call is TRBV5-1, the J call TRBJ2-2; D is uncertain. The V end was cut by 0 bases, the J end by 0 bases, with 6 bases between. The CDR3 extends over 15 amino acids. Germline CDR1 SGHRS, CDR2 YFSETQ. The CDR3 DNA sequence: TGCGCCAGCAGCTTGGGCCAGACGAACACCGGGGAGCTGTTTTTT. It translates to CASSLGQTNTGELFF.

The genes are TRBV7-9 and TRBJ2-7; 12 nucleotides line up with TRBD1. Germline lookup yields CDR1 SEHNR and CDR2 FQNEAQ (reference sequence). V was clipped by 1 base and J by 6 bases; unmatched bases: 4. The CDR3 loop spans 15 amino acids. In nucleotides, the CDR3 is TGTGCCAGCAGCTTAGTGGGACAGGGGGCCTCCGAGCAGTACTTC. Protein: CASSLVGQGASEQYF.

The V gene is TRBV28, the J gene TRBJ1-5; no clear D. The CDR3 extends over 14 amino acids. Germline CDR1 reads MDHEN; CDR2 reads SYDVKM. The ends were cut back, 1 base at V and 4 bases at J, with 8 bases in the middle. Written as DNA, the CDR3 is TGTGCCAGCAGTTTATCAGGTAGGAATCAGCCCCAGCATTTT. Translated, it gives CASSLSGRNQPQHF.

The gene calls are TRBV5-1 and TRBJ2-3, with 9 bases identical to TRBD2. V was pared by 4 bases and J by 2 bases, with 5 bases of the junction left unmatched. This CDR3 is built from 15 residues. CDR1 is SGHRS, CDR2 YFSETQ, per germline. The CDR3 sequence is CASSEAGGSTDTQYF. CDR3 DNA: TGCGCCAGCAGCGAAGCGGGGGGTTCCACAGATACGCAGTATTTT.

This sequence joins TRBV2 and TRBJ1-1; D is unclear. The length of the CDR3 is 11 residues. Germline-derived CDR1 and CDR2 are SNHLY and FYNNEI. Trimming pared 6 bases from V and 2 bases from J, leaving 4 bases between. The DNA of the CDR3 is TGTGCCAGCAGCCCTAACACTGAAGCTTTCTTT. This translates into CASSPNTEAFF.

The chain has TRBV12-5 and TRBJ1-1; possible D gene TRBD1, 5 bases. This CDR3 has 13 amino acids. Germline V lookup: CDR1 LGHNT, CDR2 FRNRAP. The germline V and J ends were trimmed by 5 bases and 5 bases, with 12 bases remaining between them. The CDR3 DNA is TGTGCTAGTGGTCCGGGGGGGATTACTGAAGCTTTCTTT. Amino acids: CASGPGGITEAFF.

The chain carries TRBV28 and TRBJ2-2; TRBD1 matches at 8 bases. J gave up 3 bases and V 8 bases, and 2 bases lay outside the gene matches. The CDR3 contains 13 residues. Germline V CDR1 and CDR2: MDHEN, SYDVKM. DNA for the CDR3: TGTGCCAGCCGACAGGGGCACACCGGGGAGCTGTTTTTT. Amino acid sequence: CASRQGHTGELFF.

The J gene is TRBJ1-2, the V gene TRBV30, with a possible D match to TRBD1 (5 bases). Trimming shortened V by 4 bases and J by 4 bases, and 19 bases separated the two germline ends. The germline CDR1 and CDR2 sequences are GTSNPN and SVGIG (reference sequence). The CDR3 is made up of 15 amino acids. The CDR3 region is CAWKGPGLIFYGYTF. The CDR3, as DNA: TGTGCCTGGAAGGGGCCGGGACTGATTTTCTATGGCTACACCTTC.

The V call is TRBV7-9, the J call TRBJ2-3; D is uncertain. Germline assignment: CDR1 SEHNR and CDR2 FQNEAQ (reference sequence). CDR3 size: 11 residues. Trimming took 5 bases from V and 7 from J, leaving 7 bases between them. CDR3 protein: CASSPENTQYF. The CDR3 nucleotides read TGTGCCAGCAGCCCCGAGAATACGCAGTATTTT.